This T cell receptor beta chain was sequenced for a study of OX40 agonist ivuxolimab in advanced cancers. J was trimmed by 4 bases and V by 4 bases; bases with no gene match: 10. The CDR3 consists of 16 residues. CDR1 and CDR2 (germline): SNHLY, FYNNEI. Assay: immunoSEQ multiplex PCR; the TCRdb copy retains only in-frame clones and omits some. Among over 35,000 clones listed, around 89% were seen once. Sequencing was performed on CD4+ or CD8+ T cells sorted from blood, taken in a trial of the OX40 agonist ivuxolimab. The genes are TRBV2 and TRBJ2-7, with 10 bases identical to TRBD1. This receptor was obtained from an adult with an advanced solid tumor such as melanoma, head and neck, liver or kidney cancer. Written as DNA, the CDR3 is TGTGCCAGCAGTGCCGCCGGGACAGGGGATATGTACGAGCAGTACTTC. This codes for CASSAAGTGDMYEQYF.